Reported below is one T cell receptor (beta chain). TCRdb keeps only in-frame clones here, not all; method: immunoSEQ multiplex PCR. The sample consists of 110,000 or so clones, 88% of them appearing once. These data originate in a study of blood T cell repertoires in COVID-19. Germline CDR1 LNHDA, CDR2 SQIVND (reference sequence). The CDR3 has 14 residues. Trimming stripped 8 bases from V and 4 bases from J, with 17 bases between. The rearrangement links TRBV19 to TRBJ1-1; D call uncertain. The source material was peripheral blood. The TCR was taken from a woman in her seventies who had recovered from COVID-19. This chain's CDR3 is CASAPPPGGTEAFF. CDR3 nucleotides: TGTGCCAGTGCCCCCCCACCCGGTGGCACTGAAGCTTTCTTT.